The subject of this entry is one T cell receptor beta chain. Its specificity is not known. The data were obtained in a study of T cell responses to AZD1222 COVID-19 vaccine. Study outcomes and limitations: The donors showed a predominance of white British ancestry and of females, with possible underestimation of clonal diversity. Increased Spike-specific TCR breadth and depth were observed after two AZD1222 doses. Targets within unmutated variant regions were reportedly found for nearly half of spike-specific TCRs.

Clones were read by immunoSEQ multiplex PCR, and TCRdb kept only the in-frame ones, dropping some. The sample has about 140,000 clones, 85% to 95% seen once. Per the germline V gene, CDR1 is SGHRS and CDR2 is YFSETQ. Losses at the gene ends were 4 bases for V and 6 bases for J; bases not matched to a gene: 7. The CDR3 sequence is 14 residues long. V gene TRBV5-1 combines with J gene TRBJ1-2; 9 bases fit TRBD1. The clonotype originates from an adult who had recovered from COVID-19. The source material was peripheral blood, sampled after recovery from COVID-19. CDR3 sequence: CASSPDRGRDGYTF. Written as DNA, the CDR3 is TGCGCCAGCAGCCCGGACAGGGGAAGGGATGGCTACACCTTC.